Following are 18 T cell receptor beta chains from one sample sequenced in a study of cytomegalovirus exposure and HLA in healthy donors. The PCR made use of 60 Vbeta and 13 Jbeta primers. Here immunoSEQ multiplex PCR was the method, and the copy in TCRdb shows in-frame clones only, minus some. The sample has some 200,000 clones, about 83% seen once. Sequencing input: PBMCs. All receptors come from a female donor in good health and CMV-seronegative.

This clone has more than one count but fewer than ten. V usage is TRBV5-1 and J usage is TRBJ2-7, with 8 positions matching TRBD1. Germline-derived CDR1 and CDR2 are SGHRS and YFSETQ. J gave up 5 bases and V 3 bases, and 4 bases lay outside the gene matches. The CDR3 sequence is 13 residues long. The CDR3 nucleotides read TGCGCCAGCAGCTCTGGACAGGGTAACGAGCAGTACTTC. Residues: CASSSGQGNEQYF.

The rearrangement links TRBV5-1 to TRBJ1-1; possibly TRBD1 for D (6 bases). Germline CDR1 and CDR2: SGHRS and YFSETQ. V shed 7 bases and J shed 5 bases, with 24 bases lying between them. The CDR3 length is 16 residues. Here the CDR3 DNA reads TGCGCCAGCGGGTTCAGGGGAACTTCGGGAGGTACTGAAGCTTTCTTT. Translation: CASGFRGTSGGTEAFF.

This clone was picked up one time. The chain couples TRBV15 to TRBJ1-4, with D uncertain. V was cut by 0 bases and J by 0 bases, with 11 bases left in between. In germline, CDR1 is LNHNV, CDR2 YYDKDF (reference sequence). The CDR3 totals 17 residues. The CDR3 loop reads CATSRDLPSATNEKLFF. CDR3 DNA: TGTGCCACCAGCAGAGATTTACCCAGTGCAACTAATGAAAAACTGTTTTTT.

The CDR3 DNA is TGCGCCAGCAGCAGGCGGACTAGCGGGGGGGCTTACGAGCAGTACTTC. Translated, it gives CASSRRTSGGAYEQYF. The chain combines TRBV5-1 with TRBJ2-7, with TRBD2 matching 15 bases. Losses at the gene ends were 4 bases for V and 4 bases for J; bases not matched to a gene: 6. CDR3 length: 16 amino acids. Germline-derived CDR1 and CDR2 are SGHRS and YFSETQ.

This clone has only one observation. The chain employs TRBV7-2 and TRBJ1-1; a possible D gene is TRBD1 (6 bases). CDR1 and CDR2 from the germline V gene are SGHTA and FQGNSA. With 5 bases removed from V and 9 bases from J, the gap between germline ends came to 22 bases. There are 15 residues in the CDR3. The CDR3 region is CASSPFRGGSAKAFF. CDR3 coding DNA: TGTGCCAGCAGCCCTTTTAGGGGGGGTTCGGCCAAAGCTTTCTTT.

V is TRBV18 and J is TRBJ2-7; possible D gene TRBD1, 6 bases. CDR3 length: 15 amino acids. V was clipped by 2 bases and J by 5 bases, with 16 bases between them. Germline loops: CDR1 KGHSH, CDR2 LQKENI. CDR3 bases: TGTGCCAGCTCACCAGTAGGTACAGGGCAGCACGAGCAGTACTTC. Encoded protein: CASSPVGTGQHEQYF.

This sequence joins TRBV11-3 and TRBJ1-1; D call uncertain. Germline V gives CDR1 SGHNT, CDR2 YENEEA. The CDR3 has 13 amino acids. Trimming left V 1 base short and J 6 bases short, with 9 bases between. The DNA for the CDR3 is TGTGCCAGCAGCTTAGCTACGGGGTCTGAAGCTTTCTTT. It encodes CASSLATGSEAFF.

The rearrangement joins TRBV4-1 to TRBJ2-2, with D perhaps matching TRBD2 (5 bases). CDR3 size: 15 residues. Germline V lookup: CDR1 MGHRA, CDR2 YSYEKL. Trimming stripped 0 bases from V and 5 bases from J, with 10 bases between. CDR3 in DNA: TGCGCCAGCAGCCAAGAAACGGGGTGGACCGGGGAGCTGTTTTTT. Translation gives CASSQETGWTGELFF.

This clone was observed once. The rearrangement uses TRBV5-6 and TRBJ2-1, with 8 bases aligning to TRBD2. J gave up 4 bases and V 0 bases, and 6 bases lay outside the gene matches. The length of the CDR3 is 16 residues. Germline assignment: CDR1 SGHDT and CDR2 YYEEEE. In nucleotides, the CDR3 is TGTGCCAGCAGCTTGGAAAGCGGGAGAACTTACAATGAGCAGTTCTTC. Its protein is CASSLESGRTYNEQFF. The full variable domain, its missing parts supplied by reference TRBV5-6 and TRBJ2-1, is DAGVTQSPTHLIKTRGQQVTLRCSPKSGHDTVSWYQQALGQGPQFIFQYYEEEERQRGNFPDRFSGHQFPNYSSELNVNALLLGDSALYLCASSLESGRTYNEQFFGPGTRLTVL.

The chain carries TRBV19 and TRBJ1-2; D is unresolved. The germline CDR1 and CDR2 sequences are LNHDA and SQIVND (reference sequence). V lost 2 bases and J lost 8, with 6 bases in between. CDR3 size: 11 residues. The CDR3 here is CASSISEGYTF. CDR3 in DNA: TGTGCCAGTAGTATATCTGAGGGCTACACCTTC. The variable domain in full, completed from reference TRBV19 and TRBJ1-2, reads DGGITQSPKYLFRKEGQNVTLSCEQNLNHDAMYWYRQDPGQGLRLIYYSQIVNDFQKGDIAEGYSVSREKKESFPLTVTSAQKNPTAFYLCASSISEGYTFGSGTRLTVV.

V and J are TRBV6-5 and TRBJ2-2; weak D call: TRBD1 (6 bases). This CDR3 has 14 residues. Trimming left V 5 bases short and J 0 bases short, with 7 bases between. Germline V gene sequence: CDR1 MNHEY, CDR2 SVGAGI. CDR3 sequence reads: CASSRTANTGELFF. CDR3 coding DNA: TGTGCCAGCAGTCGGACAGCGAACACCGGGGAGCTGTTTTTT.

The CDR3 DNA sequence: TGTGCCAGCAGCGTAGTCCCGGGCTCCTACGAGCAGTACTTC. Its translation is CASSVVPGSYEQYF. V gene TRBV9 combines with J gene TRBJ2-7; unclear D gene. Germline values: CDR1 SGDLS, CDR2 YYNGEE. The CDR3 contains 14 residues. V dropped 0 bases and J dropped 0 bases, with 7 bases sitting between them.

The CDR3 reads CASSLGRTSGEANTGELFF. CDR3 coding DNA: TGTGCCAGCAGCTTGGGGAGGACTAGCGGGGAGGCTAACACCGGGGAGCTGTTTTTT. The chain employs TRBV7-9 and TRBJ2-2; 12 positions agree with TRBD2. V lost 3 bases and J lost 2; bases outside the gene matches: 10. CDR3 length: 19 residues. Germline V lookup: CDR1 SEHNR, CDR2 FQNEAQ (reference sequence).

V is TRBV19 and J is TRBJ2-5; the D gene could be TRBD1 or TRBD2 (6 bases each). TRBJ2-7 explains the end of the DNA better; the J call may be wrong. The germline V gene encodes CDR1 LNHDA and CDR2 SQIVND (reference sequence). The CDR3 consists of 14 residues. The CDR3 loop is CASSAGRGDYEQYF. In DNA, the CDR3 is TGTGCCAGTAGTGCCGGAAGGGGGGACTACGAGCAGTACTTC.

The gene calls are TRBV6-5 and TRBJ1-1; TRBD1 matches at 8 bases. Trimming at V came to 6 bases and at J to 5 bases, leaving 5 bases not matched to a gene. CDR1 and CDR2 from the germline V gene are MNHEY and SVGAGI. The CDR3 has 13 amino acids. The CDR3 DNA reads as TGTGCCAGCAGCTCAGGGGGCATTACTGAAGCTTTCTTT. Translating gives CASSSGGITEAFF.

The chain has TRBV5-4 and TRBJ2-7; 7 nucleotides line up with TRBD1. The germline V gene encodes CDR1 SGHNT and CDR2 YYREEE (reference sequence). The ends lost 4 bases at V and 0 bases at J; junction bases unmatched: 4. CDR3 size: 14 residues. The CDR3, as DNA: TGTGCCAGCAGCCAGGACAGGAGCTCCTACGAGCAGTACTTC. It specifies CASSQDRSSYEQYF.

This clone was seen more than once but under ten times. The chain employs TRBV28 and TRBJ2-5, with D tentatively TRBD2 (6 bases). The DNA end is more similar to TRBJ2-7, so the J call may be wrong. CDR3 length: 17 residues. Looked up from germline, CDR1 is MDHEN and CDR2 is SYDVKM. The CDR3 region has the DNA TGTGCCAGCAGTTTAGACAGTGCAGATTGGGAGGTCTACGAGCAGTACTTC. Translation gives CASSLDSADWEVYEQYF.

This chain links TRBV30 with TRBJ2-1; 14 nucleotides match TRBD2. With 2 bases clipped from V and 9 bases from J, the junction kept 6 bases outside the gene matches. Germline V gene lookup returns CDR1 GTSNPN and CDR2 SVGIG (reference sequence). The CDR3 extends over 15 amino acids. The CDR3 sequence is CAWSSTSGRASEQFF. CDR3 sequence (DNA): TGTGCCTGGAGTTCGACTAGCGGGAGGGCCAGTGAGCAGTTCTTC.